A selection of T cell receptor beta chains follows, all from one sample in a study of T cell responses to AZD1222 COVID-19 vaccine. Clones were read by immunoSEQ multiplex PCR, and TCRdb kept only the in-frame ones, dropping some. This table has 130,000 or so clones, more than 90% appearing once. Sequencing used peripheral blood, obtained 28 days after the second AZD1222 dose. These receptors all come from an adult who received the AZD1222 COVID-19 vaccine. CDR3s include the opening cysteine and the closing phenylalanine or tryptophan. The order of the fields is V gene, D gene, clone size, J gene, CDR3 DNA, CDR3 protein. The D gene is left open where the match is weak. Size values are once, few and many counts, or a class for expanded clones, and some rows have none.

TRBV7-8	-	-	TRBJ1-1	TGTGCCAGCAGCTCGTCCGGGGGCCAACGAGCTTTCTTT	CASSSSGGQRAFF
TRBV2	-	-	TRBJ1-2	TGTGCCAGCAGTGAATTGGAGAATGGCTACACCTTC	CASSELENGYTF
TRBV7-6	-	-	TRBJ2-3	TGTGCCAGCAGCTTAGGGGACGGGGGACACCCGGGGTATTTT	CASSLGDGGHPGYF
TRBV9	-	-	TRBJ1-3	TGTGCCAGCAGCGTAGCTGCAGGGAGCTCTGGAAACACCATATATTTT	CASSVAAGSSGNTIYF
TRBV19	TRBD2	-	TRBJ2-7	TGTGCCAGTCGGTCAGCGGGGGGGCACTACGAGCAGTACTTC	CASRSAGGHYEQYF
TRBV15	-	-	TRBJ1-5	TGTGCCACCAGCAAAGGGACACATGATCAGCCCCAGCATTTT	CATSKGTHDQPQHF
TRBV2	-	-	TRBJ2-5	TGTGCCAGCAGTCAAGGGGTCCAAGAGACCCAGTACTTC	CASSQGVQETQYF
TRBV5-1	-	-	TRBJ1-4	TGCGCCAGCAGCCCCTCAGGAAGCACGCGTGAAAAACTGTTTTTT	CASSPSGSTREKLFF
TRBV19	-	-	TRBJ1-1	TGTGCCAGTAGTATACAAGTCGGGAACACTGAAGCTTTCTTT	CASSIQVGNTEAFF
TRBV24-1	TRBD2	once	TRBJ2-1	TGTGCCACCAGTGCCCCTGGGGGACTAGCGGGATCCTACAATGAGCAGTTCTTC	CATSAPGGLAGSYNEQFF
TRBV7-9	-	-	TRBJ1-1	TGTGCCAGCAGCCACGGACGGACAGTATACAACACTGAAGCTTTCTTT	CASSHGRTVYNTEAFF
TRBV6-5	-	-	TRBJ2-5	TGTGCCAGCAGTTCCAGGGGGAGGGAAAAAGAGACCCAGTACTTC	CASSSRGREKETQYF
TRBV7-9	TRBD2	-	TRBJ2-1	TGTGCCAGCAGCTCCGCTAGCGGGGGTGAGCAGTTCTTC	CASSSASGGEQFF
TRBV4-1	-	few	TRBJ1-3	TGCGCCAGCAGCCAAGGTGGAAATAGAAACACCATATATTTT	CASSQGGNRNTIYF
TRBV5-1	TRBD1	-	TRBJ1-2	TGCGCCAGCAGCTCTTCGACAGGGGAACTCGGTGGCTACACCTTC	CASSSSTGELGGYTF